This TCR beta chain comes out of a study of blood T cell repertoires in COVID-19. Per germline, CDR1 SGHTA and CDR2 FQGNSA. The length of the CDR3 is 15 residues. Trimming left V 1 base short and J 6 bases short, with 16 bases between. This clone has a single count. TCRdb keeps only in-frame clones here, not all; method: immunoSEQ multiplex PCR. The table records about 240,000 clones, approximately 78% of them present only once. The V gene is TRBV7-2, the J gene TRBJ2-7; TRBD1 might be the D (6 bases). This sequence was found in a woman in her sixties or seventies with active or convalescent COVID-19. Sequencing input: peripheral blood. CDR3 sequence: CASSLVWGRYGEQYF. Here the CDR3 DNA reads TGTGCCAGCAGCTTAGTTTGGGGGCGTTATGGCGAGCAGTACTTC.